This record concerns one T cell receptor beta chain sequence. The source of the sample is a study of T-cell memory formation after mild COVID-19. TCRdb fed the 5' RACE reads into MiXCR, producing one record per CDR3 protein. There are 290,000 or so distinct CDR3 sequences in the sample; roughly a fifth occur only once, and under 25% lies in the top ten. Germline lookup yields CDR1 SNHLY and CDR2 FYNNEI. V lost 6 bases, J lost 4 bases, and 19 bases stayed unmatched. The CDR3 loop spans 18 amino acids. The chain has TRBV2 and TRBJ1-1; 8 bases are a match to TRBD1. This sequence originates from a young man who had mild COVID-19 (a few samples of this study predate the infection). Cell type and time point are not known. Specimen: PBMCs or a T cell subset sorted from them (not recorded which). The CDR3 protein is CASRSWDRRTGMGTEAFF. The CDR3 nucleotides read TGTGCCAGCAGAAGCTGGGACAGGCGGACAGGAATGGGCACTGAAGCTTTCTTT.